The sequence of this T cell receptor (beta chain) was determined in a study of blood T cell repertoires in COVID-19. Turning to the study itself: Samples taken during acute and convalescent COVID-19 were collected in the United States, Italy and Spain. Sample material is recorded as cDNA or gDNA derived from T cells, B-cell-depleted T cells, or PBMCs.

In the source study's methods: Amplification with reference gene primers provided the estimates of nucleated cell counts. Produced via immunoSEQ multiplex PCR; TCRdb's table is partial and in-frame only. The V and J calls and clone size were taken over from that table, and D and trimming were inferred from the DNA. The repertoire holds 65,000 to 75,000 clones, with about 81% as singletons. Trimming shortened V by 6 bases and J by 0 bases, and 9 bases separated the two germline ends. Germline CDR1 reads MNHEY; CDR2 reads SVGAGI. The CDR3 is 14 amino acids. The chain combines TRBV6-5 with TRBJ2-1; possibly TRBD1 for D (5 bases). What was sequenced was peripheral blood. The source is an elderly man with acute or convalescent COVID-19. This CDR3 is CASRQESSYNEQFF. For the CDR3, the DNA is TGTGCCAGCAGACAGGAGAGCTCCTACAATGAGCAGTTCTTC.